This T cell receptor beta chain was identified in a study of blood T cell repertoires in COVID-19. Overall study: The origin of the acute and convalescent COVID-19 samples was the United States, Italy and Spain.

TCRdb's copy holds only in-frame clones and misses some; the assay was immunoSEQ multiplex PCR. In the table there are about 670,000 clones, 70% to 90% of which are singletons. Germline CDR1 MGHDK, CDR2 SYGVNS. With 7 bases clipped from V and 3 bases from J, the junction kept 5 bases outside the gene matches. CDR3 length: 15 residues. V and J are TRBV25-1 and TRBJ2-6; TRBD1 matches at 8 bases. This clonotype originated in a woman aged 18-29 years with acute or convalescent COVID-19. The sequencing sample was made of peripheral blood. CDR3 coding DNA: TGTGCCAGCACGGACAGGGTTCATGGGGCCAACGTCCTGACTTTC. Protein sequence: CASTDRVHGANVLTF.